One sample yielded the 25 T cell receptor beta chains listed below, sequenced in a study of response to subunit inactivated influenza vaccine. TCRdb re-analysed the RT-PCR reads in MiXCR, keeping a single row per CDR3 protein. Here the sample spans fewer than 650,000 distinct CDR3 sequences, approximately 12% being singletons. The sequencing here drew on PBMCs from blood, taken around seven weeks after vaccination. The receptors were sampled from a man aged 45 to 65 who received an inactivated influenza vaccine.

The J gene is TRBJ2-5, the V gene TRBV29-1, with D perhaps assigned TRBD1 or TRBD2 (5 bases each). The V gene lost 6 bases and the J gene lost 5 bases, with 19 bases spanning the gap. The CDR3 length is 14 residues. The germline gives CDR1 SQVTM, CDR2 ANQGSEA. CDR3 in amino acids: CSVGPGTIRETQYF. The CDR3 DNA follows: TGCAGCGTCGGCCCCGGGACGATAAGGGAGACCCAGTACTTC.

This sequence joins TRBV28 and TRBJ2-7; TRBD1 matches at 7 bases. V trimming: 8 bases; J trimming: 2 bases; junction bases outside the gene matches: 12. Germline V gene lookup returns CDR1 MDHEN and CDR2 SYDVKM. The CDR3 covers 15 residues. CDR3 sequence reads: CASATLRDRAYEQYF. Written as DNA, the CDR3 is TGTGCCAGCGCTACCCTCCGGGACAGAGCCTACGAGCAGTACTTC.

The chain joins TRBV5-1 to TRBJ2-3; 8 bases align to TRBD2. V shed 3 bases, J shed 2 bases, and the junction held 11 bases outside the gene matches. The CDR3 sequence is 17 residues long. Germline CDR1 and CDR2: SGHRS and YFSETQ. This chain's CDR3 is CASSWGLGEIHTDTQYF. The CDR3, as DNA: TGCGCCAGCAGCTGGGGACTAGGGGAGATTCACACAGATACGCAGTATTTT.

This clonotype was counted only a few times. This chain links TRBV16 with TRBJ2-7; D unclear. Trimming removed 0 bases at V and 0 bases at J, with 9 bases between. This CDR3 has 15 amino acids. The germline CDR1 and CDR2 sequences are KGHSY and FQNENV. DNA of the CDR3: TGTGCCAGCAGCCAATCGGGGATAGCCTCCTACGAGCAGTACTTC. This gives the protein CASSQSGIASYEQYF. Full variable domain (rest looked up from reference TRBV16 and TRBJ2-7): GEEVAQTPKHLVRGEGQKAKLYCAPIKGHSYVFWYQQVLKNEFKFLISFQNENVFDETGMPKERFSAKCLPNSPCSLEIQATKLEDSAVYFCASSQSGIASYEQYFGPGTRLTVT.

The chain joins TRBV28 to TRBJ2-5, with 12 nucleotides matching TRBD2. The CDR3 sequence is 16 residues long. Germline V gives CDR1 MDHEN, CDR2 SYDVKM. V was clipped by 5 bases and J by 5 bases; unmatched bases: 9. The chain's CDR3 is CASSSPTSGSRETQYF. CDR3 DNA: TGTGCCAGCAGTAGCCCGACTAGCGGGAGCCGGGAGACCCAGTACTTC.

This clonotype has a count of ten or more. The rearrangement uses TRBV27 and TRBJ2-3, with a tentative D call TRBD1 (5 bases). Germline lookup yields CDR1 MNHEY and CDR2 SMNVEV (reference sequence). This CDR3 comprises 14 residues. Trimming took 7 bases from V and 2 from J, leaving 13 bases between them. As DNA, the CDR3 is TGTGCCAGCACTCAGGGCGGATACACAGATACGCAGTATTTT. Its translation: CASTQGGYTDTQYF.

This clonotype was recorded many times. Compared with germline, one end of the junction differs, possibly owing to a read error. V usage is TRBV7-2 and J usage is TRBJ2-1; 8 bases fit TRBD2. Germline assignment: CDR1 SGHTA and CDR2 FQGNSA. The CDR3 has 15 amino acids. The CDR3 region is CASRLAGRSYNEQFF. The CDR3, as DNA: TGTGCCAGCAGATTAGCGGGACGCTCCTACAATGAGCAGTTCTTC.

CDR3 sequence: CASSEAMGQGSDEQYF. As DNA, the CDR3 is TGTGCCAGCAGCGAGGCGATGGGACAGGGATCGGACGAGCAGTACTTC. This sequence joins TRBV9 and TRBJ2-7; 9 nucleotides line up with TRBD1. CDR3 length: 16 residues. The V gene's germline CDR1 is SGDLS and CDR2 YYNGEE. V shed 3 bases, J shed 5 bases, and the junction held 12 bases outside the gene matches.

This clonotype was detected only a few times. The chain is built from TRBV10-1 and TRBJ2-2; 11 bases fit TRBD2. The CDR3 spans 17 residues. Per the germline V gene, CDR1 is WNHNN and CDR2 is SYGVQD (reference sequence). V shed 4 bases and J 4 bases; nucleotides not matched to a gene: 8. The CDR3 nucleotides read TGCGCCAGCAGTGGACTAGCGGGACCCACGGGCACCGGGGAGCTGTTTTTT. Its protein is CASSGLAGPTGTGELFF.

This clonotype has at least ten counts. V is TRBV5-5 and J is TRBJ2-7; the match to TRBD1 covers 8 bases. V trimming: 4 bases; J trimming: 2 bases; junction bases outside the gene matches: 5. The CDR3 contains 14 residues. CDR1 and CDR2 (germline): SGHKS, YYEKEE (reference sequence). The CDR3 reads CASSRGQGTYEQYF. The CDR3 bases are TGTGCCAGCAGCCGAGGACAGGGTACCTACGAGCAGTACTTC.

This clonotype was counted between two and nine times. CDR3 nucleotides: TGTGCCAGCAGTTACTCCCGCTGGGCGAATGAGCAGTTCTTC. It is translated as CASSYSRWANEQFF. The chain recombines TRBV6-5 with TRBJ2-1; unclear D gene. Germline assignment: CDR1 MNHEY and CDR2 SVGAGI. The CDR3 is 14 residues long. The V gene lost 0 bases and the J gene lost 7 bases, with 10 bases spanning the gap.

This clonotype was picked up a small number of times. This chain connects TRBV7-6 to TRBJ2-3; the D is unclear. Trimming stripped 6 bases from V and 5 bases from J, with 12 bases between. The CDR3 contains 13 residues. Germline-derived CDR1 and CDR2 are SGHVS and FNYEAQ. The CDR3 sequence is CASSPMPGDTQYF. The CDR3 region has the DNA TGTGCCAGCAGTCCGATGCCAGGAGATACGCAGTATTTT.

On this clonotype itself: Relative to the germline gene, one junction end is altered; a read error may explain this. The rearrangement joins TRBV20-1 to TRBJ2-1; 8 nucleotides line up with TRBD2. Germline loops: CDR1 DFQATT, CDR2 SNEGSKA (reference sequence). The CDR3 has 17 amino acids. DNA of the CDR3: TGCTGTGCTAGAGATCTAAGGCGGGGGGTCTCCTACAATGAGCAGTTCTTC. The encoded protein is CCARDLRRGVSYNEQFF.

This chain links TRBV11-2 with TRBJ2-2; D not resolved. Per the germline V gene, CDR1 is SGHAT and CDR2 is FQNNGV. The CDR3 has 16 residues. V gave up 8 bases and J gave up 0 bases, with 16 bases separating them. CDR3 region: CASRSLRFANTGELFF. The DNA for the CDR3 is TGTGCCAGCCGAAGTTTACGGTTCGCGAACACCGGGGAGCTGTTTTTT.

The chain couples TRBV10-3 to TRBJ2-5; D might be TRBD1 (5 bases). Germline loops: CDR1 ENHRY, CDR2 SYGVKD. V was trimmed by 2 bases and J by 5 bases, leaving 9 bases between them. This CDR3 is built from 13 residues. CDR3 sequence: CAISEDSLETQYF. CDR3 bases: TGTGCCATCAGTGAGGACAGCCTGGAGACCCAGTACTTC.

This clonotype was observed a few times. The genes are TRBV7-9 and TRBJ1-1; a weak D match, TRBD1 (5 bases). Trimming pared 4 bases from V and 1 base from J, leaving 13 bases between. Germline V CDR1 and CDR2: SEHNR, FQNEAQ (reference sequence). The CDR3 length is 15 residues. The CDR3: CASSWDGRGNTEAFF. As DNA, the CDR3 is TGTGCCAGCAGCTGGGACGGCAGAGGGAACACTGAAGCTTTCTTT.

This clonotype has at least ten counts. The chain recombines TRBV20-1 with TRBJ2-3, with D hard to call. With 0 bases removed from V and 6 bases from J, the gap between germline ends came to 7 bases. This CDR3 is 12 amino acids long. CDR1 and CDR2 (germline): DFQATT, SNEGSKA (reference sequence). The CDR3 DNA follows: TGCAGTGCTAGAGAATTACTGGATACGCAGTATTTT. Its translation is CSARELLDTQYF.

V and J are TRBV11-2 and TRBJ2-3; D is undetermined. Germline CDR1 and CDR2: SGHAT and FQNNGV. Trimming cost V 2 bases and J 4 bases, with 13 bases left between them. The CDR3 covers 15 residues. The DNA for the CDR3 is TGTGCCAGCAGCTTATCCCCTAGACGGGCAGATACGCAGTATTTT. Encoded protein: CASSLSPRRADTQYF.

V usage is TRBV28 and J usage is TRBJ2-7; 7 nucleotides match TRBD1. Germline loops: CDR1 MDHEN, CDR2 SYDVKM. CDR3 length: 15 residues. The J segment lost 3 bases and the V segment lost 2 bases, leaving 7 bases of the junction unmatched. In nucleotides, the CDR3 is TGTGCCAGCAGTTTACTACAGGGGACCAACTACGAGCAGTACTTC. It yields the protein CASSLLQGTNYEQYF.

The chain recombines TRBV11-1 with TRBJ2-1, with D possibly being TRBD1 (7 bases). This CDR3 region has 14 residues. V dropped 3 bases and J dropped 7 bases, with 13 bases sitting between them. Germline CDR1 and CDR2: SGHAT and FQDESV (reference sequence). CDR3: CASSFAGQTNEQFF. CDR3 DNA sequence: TGTGCCAGCAGCTTCGCGGGACAGACGAATGAGCAGTTCTTC.

The V gene is TRBV7-2, the J gene TRBJ2-1; D uncertain. CDR3 length equals 14 residues. V shed 2 bases and J shed 5 bases, with 10 bases lying between them. Germline CDR1 and CDR2: SGHTA and FQGNSA. The CDR3 nucleotides read TGTGCCAGCAGCTTACTCAAAGGGAACAATGAGCAGTTCTTC. Protein product: CASSLLKGNNEQFF.

This clonotype turned up a few times. V is TRBV20-1 and J is TRBJ2-1; 10 bases map to TRBD2. This CDR3 spans 14 amino acids. V lost 6 bases to trimming and J lost 4 bases; unmatched junction nucleotides: 6. In germline, CDR1 is DFQATT, CDR2 SNEGSKA (reference sequence). The DNA for the CDR3 is TGCAGTGCAGCCCGGACTAGCGGATACAATGAGCAGTTCTTC. Protein product: CSAARTSGYNEQFF.

There are a few counts of this clonotype. This chain joins TRBV9 and TRBJ2-6, with 8 bases identical to TRBD1. The CDR3 totals 16 residues. Germline V gene data show CDR1 as SGDLS and CDR2 as YYNGEE. J was trimmed by 2 bases and V by 2 bases; bases with no gene match: 3. As DNA, the CDR3 is TGTGCCAGCAGCGTCACAGGGGGTGCTGGGGCCAACGTCCTGACTTTC. This sequence encodes CASSVTGGAGANVLTF.

The table lists this clonotype with a few counts. The CDR3 DNA reads TGTGCCAGCAGTTACCCTGACAGTATCAACTATGGCTACACCTTC. Residues: CASSYPDSINYGYTF. The rearrangement links TRBV6-5 to TRBJ1-2; TRBD1 is a possible D gene (5 bases). Germline CDR1 reads MNHEY; CDR2 reads SVGAGI. This CDR3 has 15 amino acids. Between the trimmed V and J ends, which lost 2 bases and 2 bases, there was a span of 12 bases.

This chain joins TRBV7-9 and TRBJ1-1; D ambiguous. Trimming removed 5 bases at V and 1 base at J, with 17 bases between. Germline CDR1 is SEHNR and CDR2 is FQNEAQ (reference sequence). This CDR3 spans 16 amino acids. The CDR3 DNA is TGTGCCAGCAGCGCCCCCGGACGGGTACGGAACACTGAAGCTTTCTTT. Translation: CASSAPGRVRNTEAFF.